The 19 T cell receptor beta chains below were found in one sample sequenced in a study of T cells and Merkel cell carcinoma outcomes. Assay: immunoSEQ multiplex PCR; the TCRdb copy retains only in-frame clones and omits some. The table has roughly 98 clones, about 90% seen once; the top ten hold roughly 13%. The sample comprised tumor tissue from Merkel cell carcinoma. These TCRs come from a human donor with Merkel cell carcinoma.

The chain combines TRBV11-2 with TRBJ2-3; 9 bases are shared with TRBD2. Germline CDR1 SGHAT, CDR2 FQNNGV. The CDR3 has 13 residues. The CDR3 region is CASGGLAVDTQYF. The CDR3 bases are TGTGCTTCAGGGGGACTAGCTGTAGATACGCAGTATTTT.

The rearrangement links TRBV30 to TRBJ1-1, with a possible D match to TRBD1 (6 bases). The CDR3 has 14 residues. Germline V gene lookup returns CDR1 GTSNPN and CDR2 SVGIG (reference sequence). Trimming stripped 2 bases from V and 9 bases from J, with 19 bases between. The CDR3 loop is CAWSSESGRGQAFF. In DNA, the CDR3 is TGTGCCTGGAGTTCAGAGTCGGGCAGGGGCCAAGCTTTCTTT.

The DNA for the CDR3 is TGTGCCTCCTCGACAGGGGTCGGCTACACCTTC. It yields the protein CASSTGVGYTF. The rearrangement joins TRBV30 to TRBJ1-2; 8 bases fit TRBD1. The trim removed 7 bases at V and 8 bases at J, leaving 6 bases unmatched. The CDR3 has 11 amino acids. Germline V gene sequence: CDR1 GTSNPN, CDR2 SVGIG (reference sequence).

This clone has only a few counts. The genes are TRBV7-9 and TRBJ1-2; 12 positions agree with TRBD1. V was pared by 5 bases and J by 3 bases, with 10 bases of the junction left unmatched. The germline V gene encodes CDR1 SEHNR and CDR2 FQNEAQ (reference sequence). There are 17 residues in the CDR3. In DNA, the CDR3 is TGTGCCAGCAGCATTCGTGGGGGACAGGGGGCATACTATGGCTACACCTTC. It is translated as CASSIRGGQGAYYGYTF.

The rearrangement uses TRBV19 and TRBJ2-1, with 9 bases fitting TRBD1. J was trimmed by 6 bases and V by 9 bases; bases with no gene match: 9. CDR1 is LNHDA and CDR2 is SQIVND in the germline V gene (reference sequence). The CDR3 contains 14 residues. In nucleotides, the CDR3 is TGTGCCAGCTCTCCCGGGACAGGGACCAATGAGCAGTTCTTC. Translating gives CASSPGTGTNEQFF.

J is TRBJ2-5 and V is TRBV7-6; D ambiguous. Germline V CDR1 and CDR2: SGHVS, FNYEAQ. The CDR3 is 12 amino acids. Trimming removed 5 bases at V and 5 bases at J, with 9 bases between. CDR3 loop: CASSQRSETQYF. In DNA, the CDR3 is TGTGCCAGCAGCCAAAGGTCGGAGACCCAGTACTTC. The full variable domain, rest sourced from reference TRBV7-6 and TRBJ2-5, is GAGVSQSPRYKVTKRGQDVALRCDPISGHVSLYWYRQALGQGPEFLTYFNYEAQQDKSGLPNDRFSAERPEGSISTLTIQRTEQRDSAMYRCASSQRSETQYFGPGTRLLVL.

This chain connects TRBV28 to TRBJ2-1; 9 bases align to TRBD2. The CDR3 is made up of 18 amino acids. Losses at the gene ends were 5 bases for V and 0 bases for J; bases not matched to a gene: 11. Germline CDR1 MDHEN, CDR2 SYDVKM. The CDR3 DNA sequence: TGTGCCAGCAGTGTATTAAGACTAGCGGAAAGCTCCTACAATGAGCAGTTCTTC. Its protein is CASSVLRLAESSYNEQFF.

This clone was seen a few times. The rearrangement uses TRBV30 and TRBJ2-7; D perhaps matches TRBD1 (6 bases). The CDR3 spans 15 residues. Germline CDR1 is GTSNPN and CDR2 is SVGIG (reference sequence). V dropped 0 bases and J dropped 2 bases, with 14 bases sitting between them. The CDR3 sequence: CAWSVQAGDPYEQYF. The CDR3 DNA reads as TGTGCCTGGAGTGTACAGGCAGGGGACCCCTACGAGCAGTACTTC.

The V and J genes are TRBV30 and TRBJ2-2; the D is unclear. Trimming took off 3 bases at V and 7 bases at J, with 6 bases between the two ends. The CDR3 has 11 residues. Germline V lookup: CDR1 GTSNPN, CDR2 SVGIG (reference sequence). The CDR3 here is CAWRFGGELFF. For the CDR3, the DNA is TGTGCCTGGAGATTCGGCGGGGAGCTGTTTTTT.

Note on this clone: Relative to the germline gene, one junction end is altered; a read error may explain this. CDR3 nucleotide sequence: TGCGCCAGCAGCCAGGATAACTATGACTACACCTTC. Translating gives CASSQDNYDYTF. The V gene is TRBV4-1, the J gene TRBJ1-2; the D is unclear. This CDR3 region has 12 residues. CDR1 MGHRA and CDR2 YSYEKL come from the germline V gene.

The V call is TRBV6-6, the J call TRBJ1-1, with unresolved D. Per the germline V gene, CDR1 is MNHNY and CDR2 is SVGAGI (reference sequence). The length of the CDR3 is 13 residues. V dropped 4 bases and J dropped 0 bases, with 6 bases sitting between them. The CDR3: CASSWTVNTEAFF. In DNA, the CDR3 is TGTGCCAGCAGTTGGACGGTGAACACTGAAGCTTTCTTT.

This rearrangement joins TRBV4-3 to TRBJ2-2, with a possible D match to TRBD2 (5 bases). CDR3 size: 14 residues. Deletions cut 2 bases from V and 6 bases from J, with 10 bases between. Germline V lookup: CDR1 LGHNA, CDR2 YSLEER. The CDR3 protein is CASSQTAGAGELFF. The CDR3 bases are TGCGCCAGCAGCCAAACCGCGGGCGCCGGGGAGCTGTTTTTT.

The chain links TRBV5-5 to TRBJ2-6; D gene uncertain. From germline, CDR1 is SGHKS and CDR2 YYEKEE (reference sequence). Trimming cost V 7 bases and J 5 bases, with 25 bases left between them. The CDR3 is 18 residues long. Here the CDR3 DNA reads TGTGCCAGCCAACGTGATCTTTGCGTACAAAGTCGGGCCAACGTCCTGACTTTC. This codes for CASQRDLCVQSRANVLTF. Full variable domain (outside the CDR3, taken from reference TRBV5-5 and TRBJ2-6): DAGVTQSPTHLIKTRGQQVTLRCSPISGHKSVSWYQQVLGQGPQFIFQYYEKEERGRGNFPDRFSARQFPNYSSELNVNALLLGDSALYLCASQRDLCVQSRANVLTFGAGSRLTVL.

J is TRBJ1-1 and V is TRBV27; D is perhaps TRBD1 (6 bases). Between the trimmed V and J ends, which lost 6 bases and 12 bases, there was a span of 17 bases. The CDR3 contains 12 residues. Looked up from germline, CDR1 is MNHEY and CDR2 is SMNVEV (reference sequence). The CDR3 spells CASSTEGGSSFF. CDR3 DNA: TGTGCCAGCAGCACGGAGGGGGGGTCATCTTTCTTT.

The rearrangement uses TRBV5-1 and TRBJ2-3; maybe TRBD1 (6 bases). Trimming took off 6 bases at V and 4 bases at J, with 12 bases between the two ends. The CDR3 has 13 residues. CDR1 is SGHRS and CDR2 is YFSETQ in the germline V gene. The CDR3 bases are TGCGCCAGCAAGCTGGACAGTTCAGATACGCAGTATTTT. As protein: CASKLDSSDTQYF.

The chain joins TRBV7-9 to TRBJ1-1; TRBD1 matches at 10 bases. V lost 1 base and J lost 1; bases outside the gene matches: 6. Germline-derived CDR1 and CDR2 are SEHNR and FQNEAQ (reference sequence). CDR3 length: 17 residues. The CDR3 DNA reads as TGTGCCAGCAGCTTAGGGGGGACAGGGGTACGGAACACTGAAGCTTTCTTT. Its protein product is CASSLGGTGVRNTEAFF.

A note on this clone: A junction end diverges from the germline sequence, so it may reflect a read error. The chain combines TRBV30 with TRBJ1-2, with unresolved D. The CDR3 covers 12 residues. Germline CDR1 is GTSNPN and CDR2 is SVGIG (reference sequence). CDR3 loop: CAWSEGLYGYIF. The CDR3 DNA reads TGTGCCTGGAGCGAAGGCCTCTATGGCTACATCTTC. The full variable domain, completed using reference TRBV30 and TRBJ1-2, is SQTIHQWPATLVQPVGSPLSLECTVEGTSNPNLYWYRQAAGRGLQLLFYSVGIGQISSEVPQNLSASRPQDRQFILSSKKLLLSDSGFYLCAWSEGLYGYIFGSGTRLTVV.

The chain couples TRBV4-1 to TRBJ2-4; a weak D match, TRBD2 (5 bases). CDR1 is MGHRA, CDR2 YSYEKL, per germline. The CDR3 runs 15 residues. The V gene lost 4 bases and the J gene lost 3 bases, with 13 bases spanning the gap. CDR3: CASSPEAAGKNIQYF. Written as DNA, the CDR3 is TGCGCCAGCAGCCCAGAGGCCGCGGGCAAAAACATTCAGTACTTC.

The V and J genes are TRBV15 and TRBJ2-5; weak D call: TRBD2 (7 bases). The ends were cut back, 3 bases at V and 2 bases at J, with 16 bases in the middle. The germline V gene encodes CDR1 LNHNV and CDR2 YYDKDF (reference sequence). This CDR3 comprises 16 residues. The CDR3 nucleotides read TGTGCCACCAGCAGCTGGGGGGGGCCTAGGCAAGAGACCCAGTACTTC. Protein product: CATSSWGGPRQETQYF.